This T cell receptor (beta chain) is drawn from a study of molecular identifiers for immune sequencing clone quantification. The CDR3 is 15 residues long. V lost 2 bases and J lost 1, with 12 bases in between. Germline V lookup: CDR1 SGDLS, CDR2 YYNGEE. TCRdb used MiXCR to reprocess the PCR reads, holding one entry per CDR3 protein. Altogether tens of thousands of distinct CDR3 sequences are present, over 15% being singletons, with the ten largest covering approximately 1.5%. Sequencing libraries of naive CD8 cells derived from approximately 22,000 to 940,000 sorted cells with 10%, 30% or 50% RNA. Study-wide findings and caveats: Clones above 20 RNA copies contained over 98% of effector molecules but under 1% of naive ones. The sizes of highly expanded clones could be underestimated when identical TCR molecules share a barcode.

In its sample, this clonotype was seen many times. What it recognizes is unknown. The rearrangement joins TRBV9 to TRBJ2-5, with D tentatively TRBD2 (6 bases). The source is a human donor in good health. Some libraries in this study had Jurkat cell RNA spiked in. The sample was naive CD8+ T cells from blood, with Jurkat cell RNA spiked in. Subset described: FACS-sorted CD8+CD4-CCR7+CD45RA+ naive T cells. The CDR3 region has the DNA TGTGCCAGCAGCGTGGTAGGCGGGATCCAAGAGACCCAGTACTTC. It yields the protein CASSVVGGIQETQYF.